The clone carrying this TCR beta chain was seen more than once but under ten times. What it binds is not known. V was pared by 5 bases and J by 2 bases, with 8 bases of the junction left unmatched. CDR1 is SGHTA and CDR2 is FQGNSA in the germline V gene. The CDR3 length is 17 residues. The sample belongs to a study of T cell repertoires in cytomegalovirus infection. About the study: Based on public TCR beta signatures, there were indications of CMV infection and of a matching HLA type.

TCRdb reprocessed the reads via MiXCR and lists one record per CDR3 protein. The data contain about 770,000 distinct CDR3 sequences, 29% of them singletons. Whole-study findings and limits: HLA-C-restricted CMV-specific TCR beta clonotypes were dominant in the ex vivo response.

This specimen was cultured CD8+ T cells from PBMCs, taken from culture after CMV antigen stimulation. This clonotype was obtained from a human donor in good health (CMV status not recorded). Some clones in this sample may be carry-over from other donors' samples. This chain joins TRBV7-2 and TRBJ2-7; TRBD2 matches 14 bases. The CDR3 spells CASSLGLAGGSPYEQYF. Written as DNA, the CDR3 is TGTGCCAGCAGCCTTGGACTAGCGGGGGGCTCACCCTACGAGCAGTACTTC.